A selection of T cell receptor beta chains follows, all from one sample in a study of blood T cell repertoires in COVID-19. Using immunoSEQ multiplex PCR, the repertoire was profiled, and TCRdb retains in-frame clones only, with some absent. The sample lists about 100,000 clones; approximately 84% were seen once. The sequencing input was peripheral blood. The receptors stem from a human donor in a cohort sampled during active COVID-19. Both conserved end residues are part of each CDR3. The order of the fields is CDR3 length, D gene, J gene, clone size, V gene, CDR3 DNA, CDR3 protein. A D gene is named only where the DNA matches it firmly. Expanded clones get a size class; other rows say once, few or many, or leave the size out.

>13|NA|TRBJ2-1|few|TRBV5-4
TGTGCCAGCAACCCCGAGGTAGCAGGGGAGCAGTTCTTC
CASNPEVAGEQFF
>15|TRBD2|TRBJ2-1|once|TRBV7-9
TGTGCCAGCAGCTTATGGGAGGGCGCCTACAATGAGCAGTTCTTC
CASSLWEGAYNEQFF
>15|NA|TRBJ1-4|NA|TRBV11-2
TGTGCCAGCAGCCCAAGCGCAGGGTCTATAGAAAAACTGTTTTTT
CASSPSAGSIEKLFF
>13|NA|TRBJ1-2|NA|TRBV2
TGTGCCAGCAGTTTGTCGGACAGCTATGGCTACACCTTC
CASSLSDSYGYTF
>16|TRBD2|TRBJ2-2|NA|TRBV5-5
TGTGCCAGCAGCCTTCTAGCGGACACAAACACCGGGGAGCTGTTTTTT
CASSLLADTNTGELFF
>11|NA|TRBJ2-5|NA|TRBV11-2
TGTGCCAGCAGCTCGGTTGAGACCCAGTACTTC
CASSSVETQYF
>18|TRBD1|TRBJ2-5|NA|TRBV18
TGTGCCAGCTCACCACGCGTCGGACAGGGTAGTACCCAAGAGACCCAGTACTTC
CASSPRVGQGSTQETQYF
>15|NA|TRBJ1-5|NA|TRBV7-8
TGTGCCAGCAGCTTAGGGGCAGGGGTGTCTCAGCCCCAGCATTTT
CASSLGAGVSQPQHF
>17|NA|TRBJ2-6|once|TRBV5-1
TGCGCCAGCAGCTTGGCCCAAGGGGGCTCTGGGGCCAACGTCCTGACTTTC
CASSLAQGGSGANVLTF
>16|NA|TRBJ1-2|NA|TRBV6-6
TGTGCCAGCAGTTACTCGCTTCTGCCGGGAAGGCATGGCTACACCTTC
CASSYSLLPGRHGYTF
>12|NA|TRBJ1-5|NA|TRBV5-4
TGTGCCAGCAGCTTACACAATCAGCCCCAGCATTTT
CASSLHNQPQHF
>14|NA|TRBJ1-2|NA|TRBV6-6
TGTGCCAGCAGCCTCTTGGGCGGGGAGGGTGGCTACACCTTC
CASSLLGGEGGYTF
>16|NA|TRBJ2-2|few|TRBV27
TGTGCCAGCAGTTTTGTCTCACAGCTGAACACCGGGGAGCTGTTTTTT
CASSFVSQLNTGELFF
>12|NA|TRBJ2-3|NA|TRBV7-9
TGTGCCAGCAGCATTCTCACAGATACGCAGTATTTT
CASSILTDTQYF
>16|TRBD1|TRBJ1-5|NA|TRBV7-8
TGTGCCAGCAGCTTAGGGTCGACAGGGTTAAGCCAGCCCCAGCATTTT
CASSLGSTGLSQPQHF
>13|NA|TRBJ1-5|few|TRBV25-1
TGTGCCAGCAGTGAACAGGGTAATCAGCCCCAGCATTTT
CASSEQGNQPQHF
>15|TRBD1|TRBJ1-1|NA|TRBV3-1/TRBV3-2
TGTGCCAGCAGCCAGGGACAGGGGGGCGGCACTGAAGCTTTCTTT
CASSQGQGGGTEAFF
>15|TRBD2|TRBJ2-7|NA|TRBV7-9
TGTGCCAGCAGCTTAGCGACTGCGGGAGCAGACGAGCAGTACTTC
CASSLATAGADEQYF
>15|TRBD1|TRBJ2-2|once|TRBV18
TGTGCCAGCTCACACACAGGGGTAAACACCGGGGAGCTGTTTTTT
CASSHTGVNTGELFF
>12|NA|TRBJ1-2|NA|TRBV19
TGTGCCAGTATCGGGGGGCTCAATGGCTACACCTTC
CASIGGLNGYTF
>16|TRBD1|TRBJ2-2|once|TRBV9
TGTGCCAGCAGCGCTAGGACAGGGTGGCAGGCCGGGGAGCTGTTTTTT
CASSARTGWQAGELFF
>13|NA|TRBJ1-2|NA|TRBV5-1
TGCGCCAGCAGCTTCGGGGTCCACTATGGCTACACCTTC
CASSFGVHYGYTF
>16|NA|TRBJ2-6|NA|TRBV10-2
TGCGCCAGCAGTGAGTCCCCACTATCTGGGGCCAACGTCCTGACTTTC
CASSESPLSGANVLTF
>13|NA|TRBJ2-1|NA|TRBV5-8
TGTGCCAGCAGTTTTGGCTTCTACAATGAGCAGTTCTTC
CASSFGFYNEQFF
>13|NA|TRBJ1-2|NA|TRBV9
TGTGCCAGCAGCGTAGAGGGGCGCTATGGCTACACCTTC
CASSVEGRYGYTF
>16|NA|TRBJ2-1|NA|TRBV7-2
TGTGCCAGCAGCCTCAGTGGGGCGGTTACCTACAATGAGCAGTTCTTC
CASSLSGAVTYNEQFF
>17|TRBD2|TRBJ2-1|NA|TRBV2
TGTGCCAGCAGCCCTAGAAGCGGGAGGCTCAATATTGCAGGTCCGTTCTTC
CASSPRSGRLNIAGPFF
>17|NA|TRBJ2-6|NA|TRBV19
TGTGCCAGTAGTCCCAGTCAGGGGCCGTCTGGGGCCAACGTCCTGACTTTC
CASSPSQGPSGANVLTF
>13|NA|TRBJ1-3|NA|TRBV7-9
TGTGCCAGCAGCTTATCTGATCGGAACACCATATATTTT
CASSLSDRNTIYF
>14|NA|TRBJ1-1|NA|TRBV5-1
TGCGCCAGCAGCTCCCGGGGGATGGACACTGAAGCTTTCTTT
CASSSRGMDTEAFF
>15|NA|TRBJ2-1|once|TRBV6-1
TGTGCCAGCAGTGAATTGCGGGCGTCCAGGAATGAGCAGTTCTTC
CASSELRASRNEQFF
>11|NA|TRBJ1-1|NA|TRBV19
TGTGCCAGTAGTCCCGGAGCCGAAGCTTTCTTT
CASSPGAEAFF
>14|NA|TRBJ1-4|NA|TRBV2
TGTGCCAGCAGTGTAGAGAAGGGGAATGAAAAACTGTTTTTT
CASSVEKGNEKLFF
>14|TRBD2|TRBJ2-5|NA|TRBV10-2
TGCGCCAGCTTAGAGCGGGAGGGCCTAAAGACCCAGTACTTC
CASLEREGLKTQYF
>13|NA|TRBJ1-2|few|TRBV6-5
TGTGCCAGCAGCCTTGACAGGAGCTATGGCTACACCTTC
CASSLDRSYGYTF
>15|TRBD2|TRBJ2-2|NA|TRBV5-4
TGTGCCAGCAGCTCGGGACTAGTTGGGGACGGGGAGCTGTTTTTT
CASSSGLVGDGELFF
>13|NA|TRBJ2-7|NA|TRBV11-2
TGTGCCAGCAGCTTAGCGGGAGCTCGAGAGCAGTACTTC
CASSLAGAREQYF
>14|NA|TRBJ2-2|few|TRBV27
TGTGCCAGCAGGTGGGGGCGGGACACCGGGGAGCTGTTTTTT
CASRWGRDTGELFF
>15|NA|TRBJ2-6|NA|TRBV2
TGTGCCAGCAGTCCAGGGGTCTCTGGGGCCAACGTCCTGACTTTC
CASSPGVSGANVLTF
>15|TRBD2|TRBJ2-2|NA|TRBV7-2
TGTGCCAGCAGCTTAGGGGGACTAGCTCCCGGGGAGCTGTTTTTT
CASSLGGLAPGELFF
>11|NA|TRBJ2-7|NA|TRBV6-5
TGTGCCGCAACCGGGGGATACGAGCAGTACTTC
CAATGGYEQYF
>15|TRBD2|TRBJ2-5|NA|TRBV28
TGTGCCAGCACAGCGGGAGGTTCGGGGGTGGAGACCCAGTACTTC
CASTAGGSGVETQYF
>15|TRBD2|TRBJ2-1|NA|TRBV19
TGTGCCAGTAGCATGACTAGCGGGAGAGGGTATGAGCAGTTCTTC
CASSMTSGRGYEQFF
>12|NA|TRBJ2-1|NA|TRBV24-1
TGTGCCACCAGTGACCCAGGTAGTGAGCAGTTCTTC
CATSDPGSEQFF
>15|NA|TRBJ1-1|NA|TRBV6-2/TRBV6-3
TGTGCCAGCAGTTATTGGCGGCAGGGCTCATTTGAAGCTTTCTTT
CASSYWRQGSFEAFF
>15|NA|TRBJ1-1|NA|TRBV7-2
TGTGCCAGCAGCCTTTGGACAACCCTGAACACTGAAGCTTTCTTT
CASSLWTTLNTEAFF
>15|NA|TRBJ1-2|NA|TRBV10-3
TGTGCCATCAGGGCAGGGACAAGGACCAACTATGGCTACACCTTC
CAIRAGTRTNYGYTF
>16|NA|TRBJ1-1|NA|TRBV4-1
TGCGCCAGCAGCCAAGAGGGGGCTTACATGAACACTGAAGCTTTCTTT
CASSQEGAYMNTEAFF
>14|NA|TRBJ2-3|NA|TRBV28
TGTGCCAGCAGTTTCGTTGGGGGCTCGGATACGCAGTATTTT
CASSFVGGSDTQYF
>16|TRBD1|TRBJ1-4|NA|TRBV5-1
TGCGCCAGCAGCCCGACAGGGGGCGCGGCTAATGAAAAACTGTTTTTT
CASSPTGGAANEKLFF
>14|TRBD1|TRBJ2-3|NA|TRBV6-5
TGTGCCAGCAGGAGCGGACAGGGAGGAGATACGCAGTATTTT
CASRSGQGGDTQYF
>17|TRBD1|TRBJ1-6|NA|TRBV5-5
TGTGCCAGCAGCCCGTTTACAGGGGGCGGCCCGAATTCACCCCTCCACTTT
CASSPFTGGGPNSPLHF
>17|TRBD1|TRBJ2-1|NA|TRBV28
TGTGCCAGCAGTTTATGGACGTCAGGGGGCTCCTACAATGAGCAGTTCTTC
CASSLWTSGGSYNEQFF
>15|NA|TRBJ2-1|NA|TRBV3-1/TRBV3-2
TGTGCCAGCAGCCGGCAGGGGAGTTCCTACAATGAGCAGTTCTTC
CASSRQGSSYNEQFF
>15|TRBD2|TRBJ2-1|NA|TRBV6-2/TRBV6-3
TGTGCCAGCAGTCGCGGGGGGAGCTCCTACAATGAGCAGTTCTTC
CASSRGGSSYNEQFF
>16|TRBD2|TRBJ2-5|NA|TRBV29-1
TGCAGCGTTGTTAAGGGACTAGCTTTGGGGACAGAGACCCAGTACTTC
CSVVKGLALGTETQYF
>15|TRBD1|TRBJ2-1|NA|TRBV5-1
TGCGCCAGCAGCTTGGGACAGGGTTCCTACAATGAGCAGTTCTTC
CASSLGQGSYNEQFF